This T cell receptor beta chain came from a study of cytomegalovirus exposure and HLA in healthy donors. As to this clone: The antigen is unknown.

Researchers ran the PCR with 60 Vbeta and 13 Jbeta primers. TCRdb's copy holds only in-frame clones and misses some; the assay was immunoSEQ multiplex PCR. The repertoire holds approximately 200,000 clones, with roughly four fifths as singletons. V shed 2 bases, J shed 4 bases, and the junction held 9 bases outside the gene matches. Germline CDR1 is SNHLY and CDR2 is FYNNEI. CDR3 length equals 17 residues. Study observations and caveats: Later genetic work tied a missense DCLRE1C variant to beta-chain V and J trimming. Productive status was seen about 87% or about 30% of the time for most TCR beta V segments in an earlier analysis.

This TCR derives from a boy aged 2 to 10 in good health and CMV-seronegative. Input material: PBMCs. This chain joins TRBV2 and TRBJ2-1, with 9 bases aligning to TRBD2. As DNA, the CDR3 is TGTGCCAGCAGTGAAAGGCTAGCGGGGTTCTTTTACAATGAGCAGTTCTTC. This sequence encodes CASSERLAGFFYNEQFF.